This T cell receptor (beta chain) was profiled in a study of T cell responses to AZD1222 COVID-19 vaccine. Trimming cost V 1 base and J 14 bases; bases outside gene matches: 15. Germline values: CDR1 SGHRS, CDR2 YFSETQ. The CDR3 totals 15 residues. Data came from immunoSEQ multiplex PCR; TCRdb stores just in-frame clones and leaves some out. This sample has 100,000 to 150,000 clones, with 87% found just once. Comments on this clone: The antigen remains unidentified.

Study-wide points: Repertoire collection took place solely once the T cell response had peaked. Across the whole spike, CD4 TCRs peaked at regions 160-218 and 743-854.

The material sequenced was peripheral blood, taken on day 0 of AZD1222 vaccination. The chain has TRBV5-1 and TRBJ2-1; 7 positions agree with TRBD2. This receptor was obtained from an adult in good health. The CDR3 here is CASSLLAGETGGKFF. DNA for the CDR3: TGCGCCAGCAGCTTGTTGGCGGGAGAAACCGGGGGGAAGTTCTTC.